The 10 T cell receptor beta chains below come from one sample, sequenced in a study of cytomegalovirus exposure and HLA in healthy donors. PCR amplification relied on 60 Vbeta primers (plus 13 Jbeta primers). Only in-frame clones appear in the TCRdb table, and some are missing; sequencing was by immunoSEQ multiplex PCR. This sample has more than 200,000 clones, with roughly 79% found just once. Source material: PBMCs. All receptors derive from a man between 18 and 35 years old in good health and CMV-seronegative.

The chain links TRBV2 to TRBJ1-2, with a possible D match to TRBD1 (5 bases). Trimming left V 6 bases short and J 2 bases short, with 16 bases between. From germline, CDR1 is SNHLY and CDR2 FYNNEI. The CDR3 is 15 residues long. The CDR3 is CASSEPWGDNYGYTF. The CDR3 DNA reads TGTGCCAGCAGCGAACCTTGGGGGGACAACTATGGCTACACCTTC.

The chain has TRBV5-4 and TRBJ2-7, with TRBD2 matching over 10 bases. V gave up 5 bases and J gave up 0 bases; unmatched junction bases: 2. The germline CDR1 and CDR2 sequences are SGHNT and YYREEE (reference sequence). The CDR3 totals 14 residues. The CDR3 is CASSPSGSSYEQYF. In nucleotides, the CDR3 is TGTGCCAGCAGTCCTAGCGGGAGCTCCTACGAGCAGTACTTC. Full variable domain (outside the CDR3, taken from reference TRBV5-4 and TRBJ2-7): ETGVTQSPTHLIKTRGQQVTLRCSSQSGHNTVSWYQQALGQGPQFIFQYYREEENGRGNFPPRFSGLQFPNYSSELNVNALELDDSALYLCASSPSGSSYEQYFGPGTRLTVT.

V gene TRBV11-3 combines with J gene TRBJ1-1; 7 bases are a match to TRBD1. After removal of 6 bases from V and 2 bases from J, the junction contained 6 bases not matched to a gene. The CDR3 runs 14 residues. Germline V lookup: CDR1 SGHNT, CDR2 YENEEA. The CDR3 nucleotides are TGTGCCAGCAGTTACAGGGGTACAAACACTGAAGCTTTCTTT. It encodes CASSYRGTNTEAFF.

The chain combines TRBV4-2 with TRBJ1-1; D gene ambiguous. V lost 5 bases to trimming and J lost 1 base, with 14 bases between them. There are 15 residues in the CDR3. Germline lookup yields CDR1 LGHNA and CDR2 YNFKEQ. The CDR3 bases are TGTGCCAGCAGCAAAGGAGGCAGAGAGAACACTGAAGCTTTCTTT. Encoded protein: CASSKGGRENTEAFF.

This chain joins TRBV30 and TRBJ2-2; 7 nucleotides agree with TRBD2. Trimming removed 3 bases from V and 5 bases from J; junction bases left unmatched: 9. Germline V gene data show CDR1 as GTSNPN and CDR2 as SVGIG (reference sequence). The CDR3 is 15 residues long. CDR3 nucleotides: TGTGCCTGGAGCGTGGGGAGGGTAGAAACCGGGGAGCTGTTTTTT. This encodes CAWSVGRVETGELFF.

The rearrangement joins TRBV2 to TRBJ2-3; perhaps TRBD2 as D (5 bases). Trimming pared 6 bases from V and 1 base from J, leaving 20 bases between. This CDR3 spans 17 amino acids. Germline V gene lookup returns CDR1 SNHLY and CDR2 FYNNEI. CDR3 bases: TGTGCCAGCAGCGTCCAATTAACTAGATATGGCACAGATACGCAGTATTTT. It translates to CASSVQLTRYGTDTQYF.

The CDR3 nucleotides read TGTGCCAGCAGTCAAATTGCAAACATTGACAGGGTTAGCAATCAGCCCCAGCATTTT. This encodes CASSQIANIDRVSNQPQHF. The V gene is TRBV27, the J gene TRBJ1-5, with TRBD1 matching 7 bases. The CDR3 length is 19 residues. Trimming removed 5 bases from V and 0 bases from J; junction bases left unmatched: 16. CDR1 and CDR2 (germline): MNHEY, SMNVEV (reference sequence).

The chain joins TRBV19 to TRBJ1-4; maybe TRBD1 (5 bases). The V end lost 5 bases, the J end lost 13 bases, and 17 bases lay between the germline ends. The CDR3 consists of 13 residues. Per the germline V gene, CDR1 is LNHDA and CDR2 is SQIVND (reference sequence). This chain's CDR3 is CASSPRAGLPLFF. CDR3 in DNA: TGTGCCAGTAGTCCCAGGGCGGGGCTTCCACTGTTTTTT.

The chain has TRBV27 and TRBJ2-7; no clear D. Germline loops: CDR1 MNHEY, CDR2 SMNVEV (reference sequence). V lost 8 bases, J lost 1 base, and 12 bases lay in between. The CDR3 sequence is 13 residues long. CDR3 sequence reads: CASRVFSSYEQYF. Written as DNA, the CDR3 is TGTGCCAGCCGGGTTTTCAGTTCCTACGAGCAGTACTTC.

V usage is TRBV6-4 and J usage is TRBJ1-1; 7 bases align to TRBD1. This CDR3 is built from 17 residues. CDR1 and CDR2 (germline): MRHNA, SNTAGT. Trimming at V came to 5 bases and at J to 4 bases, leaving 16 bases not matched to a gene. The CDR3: CASSRDSLDQGSTEAFF. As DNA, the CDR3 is TGTGCCAGCAGTCGGGACAGCTTGGATCAGGGGAGCACTGAAGCTTTCTTT.